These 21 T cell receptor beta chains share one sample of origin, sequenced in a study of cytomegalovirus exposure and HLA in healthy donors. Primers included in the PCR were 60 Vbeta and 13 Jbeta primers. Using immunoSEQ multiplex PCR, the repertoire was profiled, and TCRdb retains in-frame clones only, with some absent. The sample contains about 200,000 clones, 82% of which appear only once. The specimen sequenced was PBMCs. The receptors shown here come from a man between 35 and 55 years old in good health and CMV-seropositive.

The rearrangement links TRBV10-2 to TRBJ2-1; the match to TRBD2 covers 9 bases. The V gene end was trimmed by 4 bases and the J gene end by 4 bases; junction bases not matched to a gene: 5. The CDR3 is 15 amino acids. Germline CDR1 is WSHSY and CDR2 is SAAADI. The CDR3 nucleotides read TGCGCCAGCAGTGTGAGACTAGCGGAGTACAATGAGCAGTTCTTC. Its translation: CASSVRLAEYNEQFF.

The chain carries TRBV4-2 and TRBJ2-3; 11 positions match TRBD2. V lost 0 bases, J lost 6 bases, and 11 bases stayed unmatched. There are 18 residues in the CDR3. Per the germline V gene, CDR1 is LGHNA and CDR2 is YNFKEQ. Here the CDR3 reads CASSQDLVTSGSSDTQYF. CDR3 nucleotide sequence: TGTGCCAGCAGCCAAGACCTTGTAACTAGCGGGAGCTCTGATACGCAGTATTTT.

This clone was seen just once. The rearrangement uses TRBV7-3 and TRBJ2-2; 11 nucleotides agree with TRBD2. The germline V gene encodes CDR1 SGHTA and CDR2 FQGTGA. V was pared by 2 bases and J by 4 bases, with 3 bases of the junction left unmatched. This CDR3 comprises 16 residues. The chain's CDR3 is CASSLVAGGPTGELFF. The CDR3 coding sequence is TGTGCCAGCAGCTTAGTAGCGGGAGGGCCCACCGGGGAGCTGTTTTTT.

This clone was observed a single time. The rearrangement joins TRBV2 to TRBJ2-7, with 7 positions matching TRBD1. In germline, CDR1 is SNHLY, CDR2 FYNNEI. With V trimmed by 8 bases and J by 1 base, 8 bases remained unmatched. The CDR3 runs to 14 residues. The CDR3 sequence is CASHRDSTSYEQYV. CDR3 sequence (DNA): TGTGCCAGCCACCGGGACAGCACATCCTACGAGCAGTACGTC.

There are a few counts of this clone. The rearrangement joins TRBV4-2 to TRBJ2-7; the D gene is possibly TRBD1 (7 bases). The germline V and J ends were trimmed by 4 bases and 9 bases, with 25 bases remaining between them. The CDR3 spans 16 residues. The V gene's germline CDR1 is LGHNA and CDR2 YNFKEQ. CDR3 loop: CASSLSAGSRGVGQYF. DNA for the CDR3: TGTGCCAGCAGCCTTTCTGCCGGGTCCAGGGGGGTGGGGCAGTACTTC.

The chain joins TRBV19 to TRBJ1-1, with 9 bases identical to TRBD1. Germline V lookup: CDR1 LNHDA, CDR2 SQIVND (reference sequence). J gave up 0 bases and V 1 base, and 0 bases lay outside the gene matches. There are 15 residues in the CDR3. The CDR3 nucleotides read TGTGCCAGTAGTATAGGGGACAGGGTGAACACTGAAGCTTTCTTT. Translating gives CASSIGDRVNTEAFF.

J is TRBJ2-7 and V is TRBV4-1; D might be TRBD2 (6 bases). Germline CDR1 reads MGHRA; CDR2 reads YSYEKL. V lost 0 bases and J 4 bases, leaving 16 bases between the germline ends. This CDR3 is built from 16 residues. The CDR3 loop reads CASSQEFQTSGYEQYV. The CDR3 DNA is TGCGCCAGCAGCCAAGAGTTTCAGACTAGTGGATACGAGCAGTACGTC.

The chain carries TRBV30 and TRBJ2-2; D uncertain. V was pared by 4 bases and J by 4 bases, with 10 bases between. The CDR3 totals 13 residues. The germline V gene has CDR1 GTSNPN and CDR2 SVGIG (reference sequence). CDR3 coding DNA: TGTGCCTGGACCCTGGCCGCCACCGGGGAGCTGTTTTTT. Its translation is CAWTLAATGELFF.

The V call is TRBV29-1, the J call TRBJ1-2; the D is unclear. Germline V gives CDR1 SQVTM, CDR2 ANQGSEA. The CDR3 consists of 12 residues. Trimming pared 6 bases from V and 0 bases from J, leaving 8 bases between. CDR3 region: CSVTQSNYGYTF. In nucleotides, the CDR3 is TGCAGCGTAACGCAGTCTAACTATGGCTACACCTTC.

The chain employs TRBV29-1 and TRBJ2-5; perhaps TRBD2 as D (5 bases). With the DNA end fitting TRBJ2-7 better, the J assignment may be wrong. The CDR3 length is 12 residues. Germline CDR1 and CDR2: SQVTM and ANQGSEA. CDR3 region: CSAVLASYEQYF. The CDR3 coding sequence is TGCAGCGCCGTCCTAGCCTCCTACGAGCAGTACTTC.

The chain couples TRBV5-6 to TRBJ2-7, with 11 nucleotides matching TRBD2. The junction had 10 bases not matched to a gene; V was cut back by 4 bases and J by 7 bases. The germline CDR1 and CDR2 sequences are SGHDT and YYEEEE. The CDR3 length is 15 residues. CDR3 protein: CASSPRLAGSWEQYV. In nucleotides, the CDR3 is TGTGCCAGCAGCCCACGACTAGCGGGAAGTTGGGAGCAGTACGTC.

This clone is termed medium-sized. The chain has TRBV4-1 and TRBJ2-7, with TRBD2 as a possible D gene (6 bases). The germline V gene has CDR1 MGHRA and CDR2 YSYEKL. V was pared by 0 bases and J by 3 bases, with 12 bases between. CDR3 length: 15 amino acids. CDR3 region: CASSQDGGRIYEQYF. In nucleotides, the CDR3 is TGCGCCAGCAGCCAAGATGGAGGGCGGATCTACGAGCAGTACTTC.

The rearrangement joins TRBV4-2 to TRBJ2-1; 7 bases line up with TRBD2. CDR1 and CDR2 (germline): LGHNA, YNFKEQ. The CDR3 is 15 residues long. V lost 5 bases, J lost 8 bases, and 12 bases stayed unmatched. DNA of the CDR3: TGTGCCAGCAGCTCCTGGAGTATGGCGGGAGATGAGCAGTTCTTC. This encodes CASSSWSMAGDEQFF.

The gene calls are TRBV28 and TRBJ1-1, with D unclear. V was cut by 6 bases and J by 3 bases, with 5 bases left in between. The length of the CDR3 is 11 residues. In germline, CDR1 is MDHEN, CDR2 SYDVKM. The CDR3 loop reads CASSRDTEAFF. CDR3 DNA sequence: TGTGCCAGCAGCCGGGACACTGAAGCTTTCTTT.

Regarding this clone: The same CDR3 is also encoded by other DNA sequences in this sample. CDR3 in amino acids: CASSLIPSGSSYNEQFF. The CDR3 nucleotides are TGTGCCAGCAGCTTAATTCCTAGCGGGAGCTCCTACAATGAGCAGTTCTTC. The chain joins TRBV7-3 to TRBJ2-1; 10 nucleotides align to TRBD2. This CDR3 spans 17 amino acids. The germline V gene encodes CDR1 SGHTA and CDR2 FQGTGA. V shed 1 base and J 0 bases; nucleotides not matched to a gene: 3.

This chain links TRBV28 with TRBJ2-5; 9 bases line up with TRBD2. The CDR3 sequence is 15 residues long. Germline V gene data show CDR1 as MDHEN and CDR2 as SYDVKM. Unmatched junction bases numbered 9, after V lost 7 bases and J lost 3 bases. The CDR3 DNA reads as TGTGCCAGCACTGTTAGCGGGAGTGCGAAAGAGACCCAGTACTTC. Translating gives CASTVSGSAKETQYF.

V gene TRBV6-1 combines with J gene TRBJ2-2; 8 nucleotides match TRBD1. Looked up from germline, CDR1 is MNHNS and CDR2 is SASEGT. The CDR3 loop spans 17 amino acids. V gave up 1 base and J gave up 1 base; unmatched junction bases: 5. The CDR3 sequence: CASSEGGQARNTGELFF. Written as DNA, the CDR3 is TGTGCCAGCAGTGAAGGGGGACAGGCCAGGAACACCGGGGAGCTGTTTTTT.

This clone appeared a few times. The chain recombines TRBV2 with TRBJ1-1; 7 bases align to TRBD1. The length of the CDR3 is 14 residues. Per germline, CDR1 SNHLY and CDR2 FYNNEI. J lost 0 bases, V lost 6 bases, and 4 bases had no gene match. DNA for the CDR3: TGTGCCAGCAGAGCCGGACAGGTGAACACTGAAGCTTTCTTT. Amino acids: CASRAGQVNTEAFF.

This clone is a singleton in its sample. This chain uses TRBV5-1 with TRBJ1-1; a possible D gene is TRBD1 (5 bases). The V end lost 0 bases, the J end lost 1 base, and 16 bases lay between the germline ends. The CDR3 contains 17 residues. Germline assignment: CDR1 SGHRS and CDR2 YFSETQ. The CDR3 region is CASSLERGERSNTEAFF. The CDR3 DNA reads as TGCGCCAGCAGCTTGGAACGGGGGGAGCGGTCGAACACTGAAGCTTTCTTT.

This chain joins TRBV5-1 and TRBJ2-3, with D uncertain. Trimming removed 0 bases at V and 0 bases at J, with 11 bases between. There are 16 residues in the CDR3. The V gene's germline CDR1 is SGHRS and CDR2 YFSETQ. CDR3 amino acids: CASSLAPRTSTDTQYF. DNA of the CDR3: TGCGCCAGCAGCTTGGCCCCGAGAACTAGCACAGATACGCAGTATTTT.

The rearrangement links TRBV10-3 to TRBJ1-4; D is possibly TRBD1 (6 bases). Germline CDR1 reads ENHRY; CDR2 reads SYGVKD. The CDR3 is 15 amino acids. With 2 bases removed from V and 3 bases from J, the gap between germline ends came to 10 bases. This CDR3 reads CAISERAGANEKLFF. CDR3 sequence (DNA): TGTGCCATCAGTGAGAGGGCAGGGGCTAATGAAAAACTGTTTTTT.